This T cell receptor beta chain was retrieved from a study of early T cells in non-severe SARS-CoV-2 infection. The CDR3 consists of 14 residues. The germline CDR1 and CDR2 sequences are MNHEY and SVGAGI. The V gene lost 5 bases and the J gene lost 2 bases, with 10 bases spanning the gap. This clonotype was observed a few times. Attached unique molecular identifiers marked individual cDNA molecules. TCRdb re-analysed the 5' RACE reads in MiXCR, keeping a single row per CDR3 protein. The data hold 84,000 or so distinct CDR3 sequences, with around 15% observed a single time. This clonotype was obtained from an adult who was a healthcare worker with PCR-confirmed SARS-CoV-2 infection or an uninfected control (not recorded which). The V and J genes are TRBV6-5 and TRBJ1-3; a weak D match, TRBD1 (5 bases). The material sequenced was whole blood. The CDR3, as DNA: TGTGCCAGCAGTGTTCAGGGAACTGGAAACACCATATATTTT. This encodes CASSVQGTGNTIYF.